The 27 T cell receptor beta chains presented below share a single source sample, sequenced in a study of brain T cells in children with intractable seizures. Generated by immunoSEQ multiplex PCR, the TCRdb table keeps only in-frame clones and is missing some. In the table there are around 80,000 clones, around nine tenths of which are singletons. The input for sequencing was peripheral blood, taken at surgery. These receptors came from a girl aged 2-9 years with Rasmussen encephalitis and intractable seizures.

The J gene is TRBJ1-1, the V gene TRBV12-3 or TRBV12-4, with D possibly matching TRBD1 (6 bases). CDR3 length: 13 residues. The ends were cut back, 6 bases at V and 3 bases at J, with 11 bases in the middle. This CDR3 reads CASSRGLHTEAFF. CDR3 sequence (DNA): TGTGCCAGCAGCCGGGGGCTCCACACTGAAGCTTTCTTT.

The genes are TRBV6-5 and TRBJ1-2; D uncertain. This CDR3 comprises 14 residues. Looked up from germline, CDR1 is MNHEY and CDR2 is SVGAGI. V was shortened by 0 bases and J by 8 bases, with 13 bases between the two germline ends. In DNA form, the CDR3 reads TGTGCCAGCAGTTACTCGATTCTGACCGAGGGCTACACCTTC. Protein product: CASSYSILTEGYTF.

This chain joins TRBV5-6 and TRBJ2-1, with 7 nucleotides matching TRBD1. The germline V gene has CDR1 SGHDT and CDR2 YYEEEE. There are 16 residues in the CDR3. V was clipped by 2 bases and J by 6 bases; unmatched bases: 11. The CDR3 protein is CASSFLDRDPSNEQFF. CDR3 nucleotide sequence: TGTGCCAGCAGCTTTCTCGACAGGGATCCCTCCAATGAGCAGTTCTTC.

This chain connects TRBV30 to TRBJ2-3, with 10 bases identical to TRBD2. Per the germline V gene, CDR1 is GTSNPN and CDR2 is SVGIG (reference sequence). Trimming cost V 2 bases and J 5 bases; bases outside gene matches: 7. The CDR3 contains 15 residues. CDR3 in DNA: TGTGCCTGGAGTCCGGGACTAGCGCCACTAGATACGCAGTATTTT. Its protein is CAWSPGLAPLDTQYF.

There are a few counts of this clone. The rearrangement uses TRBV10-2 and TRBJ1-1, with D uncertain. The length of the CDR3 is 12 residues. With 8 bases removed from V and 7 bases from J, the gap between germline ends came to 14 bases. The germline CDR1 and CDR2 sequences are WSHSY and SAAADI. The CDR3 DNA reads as TGCGCCAGCTCCCACCCAGGAATTGAAGCTTTCTTT. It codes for CASSHPGIEAFF.

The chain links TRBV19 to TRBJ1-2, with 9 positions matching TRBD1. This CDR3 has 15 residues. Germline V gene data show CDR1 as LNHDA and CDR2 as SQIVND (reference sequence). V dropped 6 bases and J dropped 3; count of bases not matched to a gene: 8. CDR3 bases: TGTGCCAGTAGGGGTTGGACAGGGGACGACTATGGCTACACCTTC. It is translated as CASRGWTGDDYGYTF.

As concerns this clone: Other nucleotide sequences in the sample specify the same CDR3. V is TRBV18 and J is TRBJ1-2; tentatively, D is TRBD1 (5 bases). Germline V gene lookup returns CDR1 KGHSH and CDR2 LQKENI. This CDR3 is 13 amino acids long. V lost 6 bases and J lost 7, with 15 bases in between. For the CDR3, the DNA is TGTGCCAGCTCCCCATCGGGGCCGGGTGGCTACACCTTC. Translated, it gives CASSPSGPGGYTF.

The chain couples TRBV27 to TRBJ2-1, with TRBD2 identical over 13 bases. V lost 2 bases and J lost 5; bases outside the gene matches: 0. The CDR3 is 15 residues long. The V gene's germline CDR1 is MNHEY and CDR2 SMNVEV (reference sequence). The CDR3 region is CASSLGTSGNNEQFF. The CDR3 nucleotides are TGTGCCAGCAGTTTAGGGACTAGCGGGAACAATGAGCAGTTCTTC.

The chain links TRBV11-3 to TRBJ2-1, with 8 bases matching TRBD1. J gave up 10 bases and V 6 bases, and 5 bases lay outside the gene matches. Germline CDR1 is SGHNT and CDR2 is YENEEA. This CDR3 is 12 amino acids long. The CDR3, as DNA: TGTGCCAGCAGGAAGGACAGGGACGAGCAGTTCTTC. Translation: CASRKDRDEQFF.

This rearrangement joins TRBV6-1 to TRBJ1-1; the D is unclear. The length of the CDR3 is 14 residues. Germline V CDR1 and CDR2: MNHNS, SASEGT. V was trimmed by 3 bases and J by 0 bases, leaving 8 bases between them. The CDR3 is CASSEMAMNTEAFF. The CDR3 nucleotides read TGTGCCAGCAGTGAGATGGCTATGAACACTGAAGCTTTCTTT.

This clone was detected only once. CDR3 nucleotides: TGTGCCAGCAACCGGGACAGCGTCGGGGAGCAGTACTTC. It codes for CASNRDSVGEQYF. J is TRBJ2-7 and V is TRBV6-5, with 7 bases fitting TRBD1. This CDR3 has 13 amino acids. V trimming: 7 bases; J trimming: 7 bases; junction bases outside the gene matches: 10. Germline CDR1 is MNHEY and CDR2 is SVGAGI.

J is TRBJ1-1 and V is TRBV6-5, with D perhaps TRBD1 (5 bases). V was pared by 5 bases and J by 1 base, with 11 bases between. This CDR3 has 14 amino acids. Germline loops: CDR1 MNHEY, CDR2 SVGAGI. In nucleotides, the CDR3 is TGTGCCAGCAGTAGGGGCGTGGAGAACACTGAAGCTTTCTTT. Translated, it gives CASSRGVENTEAFF.

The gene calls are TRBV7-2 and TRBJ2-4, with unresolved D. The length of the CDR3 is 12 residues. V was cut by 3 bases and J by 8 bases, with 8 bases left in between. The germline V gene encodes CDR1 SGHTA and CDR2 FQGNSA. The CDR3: CASSFSLDIQYF. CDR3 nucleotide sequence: TGTGCCAGCAGCTTTAGCCTGGACATTCAGTACTTC.

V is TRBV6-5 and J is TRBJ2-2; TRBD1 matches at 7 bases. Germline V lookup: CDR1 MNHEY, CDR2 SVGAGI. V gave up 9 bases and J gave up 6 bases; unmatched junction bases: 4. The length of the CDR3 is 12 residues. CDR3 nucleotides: TGTGCCAGTTTCCAGGGGGCCGGGGAGCTGTTTTTT. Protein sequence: CASFQGAGELFF.

The CDR3 reads CASSSHLGQVTEAFF. In DNA, the CDR3 is TGTGCCAGCAGCTCCCATCTAGGACAGGTCACTGAAGCTTTCTTT. V and J are TRBV5-5 and TRBJ1-1; 7 nucleotides align to TRBD1. J was trimmed by 4 bases and V by 3 bases; bases with no gene match: 9. Germline values: CDR1 SGHKS, CDR2 YYEKEE (reference sequence). The CDR3 runs 15 residues.

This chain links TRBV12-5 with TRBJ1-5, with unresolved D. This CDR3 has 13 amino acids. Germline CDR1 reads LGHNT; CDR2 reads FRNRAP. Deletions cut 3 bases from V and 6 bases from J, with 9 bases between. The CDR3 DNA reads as TGTGCTAGTGGTTTCCGGGAGGGTCAGCCCCAGCATTTT. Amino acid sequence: CASGFREGQPQHF.

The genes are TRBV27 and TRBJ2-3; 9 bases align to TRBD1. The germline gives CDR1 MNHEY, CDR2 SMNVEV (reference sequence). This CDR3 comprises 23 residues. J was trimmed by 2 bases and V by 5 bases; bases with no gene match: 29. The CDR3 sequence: CASSLRIERYGTGSISPTDTQYF. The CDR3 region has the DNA TGTGCCAGCAGTCTCCGGATAGAACGATACGGGACAGGGAGTATCTCCCCCACAGATACGCAGTATTTT.

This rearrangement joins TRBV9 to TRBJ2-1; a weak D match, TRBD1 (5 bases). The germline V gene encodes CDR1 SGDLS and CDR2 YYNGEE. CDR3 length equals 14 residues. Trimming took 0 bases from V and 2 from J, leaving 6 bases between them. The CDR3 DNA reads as TGTGCCAGCAGCGTAGGGACAACCTACAATGAGCAGTTCTTC. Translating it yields CASSVGTTYNEQFF.

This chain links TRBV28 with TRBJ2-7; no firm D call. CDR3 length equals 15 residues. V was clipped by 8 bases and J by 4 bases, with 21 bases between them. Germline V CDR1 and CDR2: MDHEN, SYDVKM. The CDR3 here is CASASASTGKYEQYF. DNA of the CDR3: TGTGCCAGCGCTTCCGCATCCACTGGAAAATACGAGCAGTACTTC.

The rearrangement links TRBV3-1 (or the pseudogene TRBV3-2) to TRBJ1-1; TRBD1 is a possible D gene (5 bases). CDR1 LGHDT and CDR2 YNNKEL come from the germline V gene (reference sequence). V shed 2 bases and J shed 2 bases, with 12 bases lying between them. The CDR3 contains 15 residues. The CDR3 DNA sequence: TGTGCCAGCAGCCAAATCCCTCAGGGAAACACTGAAGCTTTCTTT. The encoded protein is CASSQIPQGNTEAFF.

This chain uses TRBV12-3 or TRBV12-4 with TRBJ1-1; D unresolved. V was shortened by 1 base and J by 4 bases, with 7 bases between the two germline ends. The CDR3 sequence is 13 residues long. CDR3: CASSLGWSTEAFF. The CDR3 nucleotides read TGTGCCAGCAGTTTAGGGTGGAGCACTGAAGCTTTCTTT.

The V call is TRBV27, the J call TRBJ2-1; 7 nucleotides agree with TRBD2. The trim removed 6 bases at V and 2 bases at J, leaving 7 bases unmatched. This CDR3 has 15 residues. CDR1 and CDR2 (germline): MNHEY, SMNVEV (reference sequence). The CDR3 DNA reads TGTGCCAGCAGCTCTAGCGGCCCTACCTACAATGAGCAGTTCTTC. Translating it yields CASSSSGPTYNEQFF.

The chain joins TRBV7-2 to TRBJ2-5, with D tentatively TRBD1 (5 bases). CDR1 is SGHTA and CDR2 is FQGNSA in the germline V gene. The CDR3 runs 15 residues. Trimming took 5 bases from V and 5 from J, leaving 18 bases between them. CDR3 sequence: CASSPQQGWGETQYF. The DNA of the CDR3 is TGTGCCAGCAGCCCCCAGCAGGGTTGGGGCGAGACCCAGTACTTC.

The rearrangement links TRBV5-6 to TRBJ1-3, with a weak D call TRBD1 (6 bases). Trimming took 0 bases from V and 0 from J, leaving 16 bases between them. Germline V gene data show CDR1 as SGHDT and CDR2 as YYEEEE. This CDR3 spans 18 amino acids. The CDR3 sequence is CASSLDLTRGGSGNTIYF. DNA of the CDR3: TGTGCCAGCAGCTTGGATCTGACCCGAGGGGGCTCTGGAAACACCATATATTTT.

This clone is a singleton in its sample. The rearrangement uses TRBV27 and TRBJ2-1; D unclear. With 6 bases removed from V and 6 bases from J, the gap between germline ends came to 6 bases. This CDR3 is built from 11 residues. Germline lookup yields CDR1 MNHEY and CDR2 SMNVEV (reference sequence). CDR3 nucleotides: TGTGCCAGCAGCCTACGCAATGAGCAGTTCTTC. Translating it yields CASSLRNEQFF.

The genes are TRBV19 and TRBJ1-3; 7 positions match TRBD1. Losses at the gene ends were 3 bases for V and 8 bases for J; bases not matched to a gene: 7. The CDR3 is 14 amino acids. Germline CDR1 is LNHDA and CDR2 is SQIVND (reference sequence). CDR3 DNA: TGTGCCAGTAGTATGGGGACAGCCGGTTACACCATATATTTT. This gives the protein CASSMGTAGYTIYF. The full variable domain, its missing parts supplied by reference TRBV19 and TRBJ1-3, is DGGITQSPKYLFRKEGQNVTLSCEQNLNHDAMYWYRQDPGQGLRLIYYSQIVNDFQKGDIAEGYSVSREKKESFPLTVTSAQKNPTAFYLCASSMGTAGYTIYFGEGSWLTVV.

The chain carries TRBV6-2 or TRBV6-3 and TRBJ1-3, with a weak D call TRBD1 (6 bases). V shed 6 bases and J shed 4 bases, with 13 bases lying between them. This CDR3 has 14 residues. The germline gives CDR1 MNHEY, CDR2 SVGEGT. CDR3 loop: CASSNQGTGNTIYF. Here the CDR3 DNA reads TGTGCCAGCAGCAACCAGGGGACCGGAAACACCATATATTTT.